The 28 T cell receptor beta chains below come from one sample, sequenced in a study of PD-1 blockade in mismatch repair-deficient tumors (dated 2017 in TCRdb). The library relied on the immunoSEQ multiplex PCR assay. This immuneACCESS table, as held by TCRdb, lists in-frame sequences with V and J called but not all clones. Of the missing ones, under half trace to an unresolved V gene in checked studies; the others have no known cause. This sample gives fewer than 50,000 clones in total; about four fifths of them show up just once. The ten largest clones capture approximately 22% of the sample. The input for sequencing was peripheral blood, taken 4 weeks after starting pembrolizumab. The receptors stem from an adult with mismatch repair-deficient cancer.

This chain links TRBV5-1 with TRBJ2-3, with D possibly TRBD1 on 5 matching bases. V dropped 3 bases and J dropped 4 bases, with 15 bases sitting between them. CDR3 length: 15 amino acids. Germline CDR1 is SGHRS and CDR2 is YFSETQ. CDR3 in DNA: TGCGCCAGCAGCTGGGGCCTCGCGGACGCAGATACGCAGTATTTT. It is translated as CASSWGLADADTQYF. Full variable domain (missing parts from reference TRBV5-1 and TRBJ2-3): KAGVTQTPRYLIKTRGQQVTLSCSPISGHRSVSWYQQTPGQGLQFLFEYFSETQRNKGNFPGRFSGRQFSNSRSEMNVSTLELGDSALYLCASSWGLADADTQYFGPGTRLTVL.

The J gene is TRBJ2-7, the V gene TRBV2; TRBD1 might be the D (6 bases). Trimming stripped 7 bases from V and 8 bases from J, with 12 bases between. Germline V lookup: CDR1 SNHLY, CDR2 FYNNEI. CDR3 size: 11 residues. CDR3 nucleotides: TGTGCCAGCACCCTCAGGGGTAAGCAGTACTTC. The encoded protein is CASTLRGKQYF.

This clone was picked up one time. This chain links TRBV7-9 with TRBJ1-1; D not certain. The V gene lost 3 bases and the J gene lost 5 bases, with 13 bases spanning the gap. CDR3 length: 14 amino acids. The germline V gene encodes CDR1 SEHNR and CDR2 FQNEAQ (reference sequence). CDR3 sequence: CASSFLWGGTEAFF. The CDR3 DNA reads as TGTGCCAGCAGCTTTTTGTGGGGAGGGACTGAAGCTTTCTTT.

The chain recombines TRBV19 with TRBJ1-4; D is possibly TRBD1 (6 bases). The CDR3 runs to 16 residues. Trimming took off 4 bases at V and 5 bases at J, with 17 bases between the two ends. In germline, CDR1 is LNHDA, CDR2 SQIVND (reference sequence). CDR3: CASSTTTGRGNEKLFF. For the CDR3, the DNA is TGTGCCAGTAGTACCACGACAGGAAGGGGGAATGAAAAACTGTTTTTT.

In this sample, this clone turned up a few times. This chain links TRBV19 with TRBJ1-4; 10 nucleotides match TRBD1. The CDR3 extends over 14 amino acids. Germline lookup yields CDR1 LNHDA and CDR2 SQIVND (reference sequence). V lost 8 bases to trimming and J lost 10 bases; unmatched junction nucleotides: 10. CDR3 region: CASRAGTGVLKLFF. As DNA, the CDR3 is TGTGCCAGTCGAGCCGGGACAGGGGTTTTAAAACTGTTTTTT.

J is TRBJ1-5 and V is TRBV5-1; unclear D gene. Per germline, CDR1 SGHRS and CDR2 YFSETQ. Trimming removed 3 bases from V and 3 bases from J, with 7 bases in between. This CDR3 comprises 13 residues. The CDR3 loop reads CASSSDPNQPQHF. In nucleotides, the CDR3 is TGCGCCAGCAGCTCGGACCCCAATCAGCCCCAGCATTTT. The full variable domain, in which reference TRBV5-1 and TRBJ1-5 provide the parts outside the CDR3, is KAGVTQTPRYLIKTRGQQVTLSCSPISGHRSVSWYQQTPGQGLQFLFEYFSETQRNKGNFPGRFSGRQFSNSRSEMNVSTLELGDSALYLCASSSDPNQPQHFGDGTRLSIL.

This chain links TRBV15 with TRBJ1-1; a weak D match, TRBD1 (5 bases). Trimming removed 0 bases at V and 1 base at J, with 9 bases between. This CDR3 is 15 amino acids long. The V gene's germline CDR1 is LNHNV and CDR2 YYDKDF (reference sequence). The CDR3 coding sequence is TGTGCCACCAGCAGAGAACAGGACCAGAACACTGAAGCTTTCTTT. Residues: CATSREQDQNTEAFF.

V is TRBV18 and J is TRBJ2-1; 16 bases agree with TRBD2. The J segment lost 1 base and the V segment lost 1 base, leaving 7 bases of the junction unmatched. The CDR3 extends over 20 amino acids. CDR1 is KGHSH, CDR2 LQKENI, per germline. CDR3 protein: CASSPLGLAGGRSSYNEQFF. DNA of the CDR3: TGTGCCAGCTCACCACTGGGACTAGCGGGAGGGCGTAGTTCCTACAATGAGCAGTTCTTC.

The rearrangement links TRBV28 to TRBJ2-7; perhaps TRBD2 as D (5 bases). The V gene's germline CDR1 is MDHEN and CDR2 SYDVKM. With 5 bases removed from V and 0 bases from J, the gap between germline ends came to 14 bases. The CDR3 runs to 15 residues. CDR3 residues: CASSLGPTSSYEQYF. The CDR3 bases are TGTGCCAGCAGTCTAGGTCCAACTAGCTCCTACGAGCAGTACTTC.

This clone was observed once. The chain uses TRBV11-2 and TRBJ2-5; 8 nucleotides align to TRBD2. CDR1 and CDR2 (germline): SGHAT, FQNNGV. The J segment lost 7 bases and the V segment lost 4 bases, leaving 2 bases of the junction unmatched. This CDR3 has 12 residues. As DNA, the CDR3 is TGTGCCAGCAGCTCCCGGGGGGGGACCCAGTACTTC. Translating gives CASSSRGGTQYF.

This clone turned up a few times. This rearrangement joins TRBV23-1 to TRBJ2-1; D is undetermined. TRBV23-1 is an open reading frame whose function is uncertain. The CDR3 is made up of 12 amino acids. Between the trimmed V and J ends, which lost 4 bases and 9 bases, there was a span of 10 bases. The CDR3 loop reads CASSRGLAEQFF. The CDR3 DNA reads as TGCGCCAGCAGTCGCGGTTTGGCTGAGCAGTTCTTC.

The V and J genes are TRBV5-1 and TRBJ2-5; TRBD2 matches 8 bases. Germline values: CDR1 SGHRS, CDR2 YFSETQ. This CDR3 region has 14 residues. V was clipped by 5 bases and J by 3 bases; unmatched bases: 6. CDR3 coding DNA: TGCGCCAGCAGTCCCCCGGGAGGGGAAGAGACCCAGTACTTC. This translates into CASSPPGGEETQYF.

The rearrangement uses TRBV15 and TRBJ2-5; D is unclear. CDR1 and CDR2 (germline): LNHNV, YYDKDF (reference sequence). Trimming took off 0 bases at V and 5 bases at J, with 7 bases between the two ends. The CDR3 contains 13 residues. The CDR3, as DNA: TGTGCCACCAGCAGAGATCAGGAGGAGACCCAGTACTTC. Translation: CATSRDQEETQYF.

This clone was seen a handful of times. The gene calls are TRBV30 and TRBJ2-5; TRBD2 might be the D (6 bases). The length of the CDR3 is 12 residues. CDR1 and CDR2 from the germline V gene are GTSNPN and SVGIG (reference sequence). The germline V and J ends were trimmed by 1 base and 5 bases, with 8 bases remaining between them. CDR3 coding DNA: TGTGCCTGGAGTGGGAGCGGGGAGACCCAGTACTTC. Its translation is CAWSGSGETQYF. The full variable domain, with the rest looked up from reference TRBV30 and TRBJ2-5, is SQTIHQWPATLVQPVGSPLSLECTVEGTSNPNLYWYRQAAGRGLQLLFYSVGIGQISSEVPQNLSASRPQDRQFILSSKKLLLSDSGFYLCAWSGSGETQYFGPGTRLLVL.

Only a few counts were recorded for this clone. The chain is built from TRBV21-1 and TRBJ1-5; the table's D call, TRBD1, has no DNA check behind it. TRBV21-1 is reported as a pseudogene. The CDR3 runs 17 residues. CDR3 sequence reads: CASSKEVDRAAFQPQHF. The CDR3 DNA sequence: TGTGCCAGCAGCAAAGAGGTGGACAGGGCTGCGTTCCAGCCCCAGCATTTT.

The gene calls are TRBV4-2 and TRBJ1-5; D unresolved. With 1 base removed from V and 0 bases from J, the gap between germline ends came to 10 bases. CDR3 length equals 16 residues. Germline lookup yields CDR1 LGHNA and CDR2 YNFKEQ. The DNA of the CDR3 is TGTGCCAGCAGCCAAGTATCGGACTATAGCAATCAGCCCCAGCATTTT. Its protein product is CASSQVSDYSNQPQHF.

Only one count was recorded for this clone. The CDR3 DNA follows: TGTGCCAGCAGCTATACAGGCAAAGGGGATGAGGCTGAAGCTTTCTTT. The encoded protein is CASSYTGKGDEAEAFF. The chain recombines TRBV5-6 with TRBJ1-1; perhaps TRBD1 as D (5 bases). The V gene lost 3 bases and the J gene lost 6 bases, with 21 bases spanning the gap. The germline V gene encodes CDR1 SGHDT and CDR2 YYEEEE. The CDR3 runs 16 residues.

Turning to this clone: An end of the junction does not agree with germline; a read error may underlie this. This chain uses TRBV29-1 with TRBJ1-1; tentative D call: TRBD1 (6 bases). There are 11 residues in the CDR3. Germline values: CDR1 SQVTM, CDR2 ANQGSEA. The CDR3: CSVEDLGGAAF. The DNA for the CDR3 is TGCAGCGTTGAAGATCTTGGGGGGGCCGCTTTT.

This clone was counted a few times. J is TRBJ1-1 and V is TRBV7-9, with D possibly being TRBD1 (6 bases). This CDR3 region has 13 residues. V was cut by 6 bases and J by 4 bases, with 12 bases left in between. The germline V gene has CDR1 SEHNR and CDR2 FQNEAQ (reference sequence). The CDR3 loop reads CASRLQGPTEAFF. The DNA for the CDR3 is TGTGCCAGCAGACTCCAGGGGCCCACTGAAGCTTTCTTT.

J is TRBJ2-1 and V is TRBV30; 7 bases are shared with TRBD2. Germline V gene data show CDR1 as GTSNPN and CDR2 as SVGIG (reference sequence). The junction had 4 bases not matched to a gene; V was cut back by 6 bases and J by 2 bases. The CDR3 has 13 residues. CDR3 sequence reads: CACSGGAYNEQFF. For the CDR3, the DNA is TGTGCCTGTTCGGGGGGAGCCTACAATGAGCAGTTCTTC.

This clone came up once. The rearrangement uses TRBV28 and TRBJ1-1; a weak D match, TRBD1 (6 bases). Germline V CDR1 and CDR2: MDHEN, SYDVKM. V lost 3 bases and J lost 6, with 14 bases in between. The CDR3 is 14 residues long. CDR3 nucleotide sequence: TGTGCCAGCAGTTTGCAACAGGGTTCCGCTGAAGCTTTCTTT. It encodes CASSLQQGSAEAFF.

This chain uses TRBV29-1 with TRBJ2-7; 9 bases align to TRBD1. Trimming took 7 bases from V and 5 from J; bases not matched to a gene: 9. Per the germline V gene, CDR1 is SQVTM and CDR2 is ANQGSEA. This CDR3 has 13 residues. The DNA of the CDR3 is TGCAGCGCCGGAACCGGGACAGGGAACGAGCAGTACTTC. Amino acid sequence: CSAGTGTGNEQYF.

This clone was counted a single time. The V gene is TRBV6-5, the J gene TRBJ2-3; TRBD2 is a possible D gene (6 bases). Trimming removed 0 bases at V and 4 bases at J, with 14 bases between. Germline V lookup: CDR1 MNHEY, CDR2 SVGAGI. The CDR3 runs 16 residues. Written as DNA, the CDR3 is TGTGCCAGCAGTTACTCGATCGGGAGTGAGTCAGATACGCAGTATTTT. Amino acids: CASSYSIGSESDTQYF.

V and J are TRBV30 and TRBJ2-3, with a possible D match to TRBD2 (6 bases). Germline loops: CDR1 GTSNPN, CDR2 SVGIG (reference sequence). V lost 7 bases to trimming and J lost 1 base, with 24 bases between them. The CDR3 length is 17 residues. CDR3 residues: CAFRRGSGSSGTDTQYF. The CDR3 region has the DNA TGTGCCTTCAGGCGGGGATCGGGCAGTTCAGGCACAGATACGCAGTATTTT.

DNA of the CDR3: TGCAGCGTTACCGGGACAGGGCCAAGCGAGACCCAGTACTTC. It encodes CSVTGTGPSETQYF. The V call is TRBV29-1, the J call TRBJ2-5, with 9 positions matching TRBD1. After removal of 5 bases from V and 5 bases from J, the junction contained 9 bases not matched to a gene. Germline assignment: CDR1 SQVTM and CDR2 ANQGSEA. The CDR3 covers 14 residues.

DNA of the CDR3: TGTGCCAGCAGCTTAGACGTCGAGTGGGTTCGAGAGACCCAGTACTTC. It codes for CASSLDVEWVRETQYF. The rearrangement joins TRBV11-2 to TRBJ2-5; D remains unclear. The V end lost 0 bases, the J end lost 4 bases, and 15 bases lay between the germline ends. The CDR3 sequence is 16 residues long. The V gene's germline CDR1 is SGHAT and CDR2 FQNNGV.

This clone has only a few counts. This chain links TRBV7-9 with TRBJ2-2; 8 bases are shared with TRBD2. V lost 5 bases, J lost 4 bases, and 3 bases stayed unmatched. CDR1 SEHNR and CDR2 FQNEAQ come from the germline V gene (reference sequence). This CDR3 is built from 14 residues. CDR3 in DNA: TGTGCCAGCAGCCTAACTAGCGGCACCGGGGAGCTGTTTTTT. This codes for CASSLTSGTGELFF. Full variable domain (missing parts from reference TRBV7-9 and TRBJ2-2): DTGVSQNPRHKITKRGQNVTFRCDPISEHNRLYWYRQTLGQGPEFLTYFQNEAQLEKSRLLSDRFSAERPKGSFSTLEIQRTEQGDSAMYLCASSLTSGTGELFFGEGSRLTVL.

The V and J genes are TRBV5-1 and TRBJ2-1; the match to TRBD1 covers 8 bases. In germline, CDR1 is SGHRS, CDR2 YFSETQ. J lost 5 bases, V lost 3 bases, and 7 bases had no gene match. The CDR3 spans 15 residues. CDR3 residues: CASSWTDRENNEQFF. CDR3 DNA: TGCGCCAGCAGCTGGACGGACAGGGAGAACAATGAGCAGTTCTTC. The whole variable domain, remainder taken from reference TRBV5-1 and TRBJ2-1, is KAGVTQTPRYLIKTRGQQVTLSCSPISGHRSVSWYQQTPGQGLQFLFEYFSETQRNKGNFPGRFSGRQFSNSRSEMNVSTLELGDSALYLCASSWTDRENNEQFFGPGTRLTVL.